This section outlines one T cell receptor beta chain sequence together with its context. Its antigen remains unidentified. This sample is drawn from a study of CD8 T cells in ankylosing spondylitis. Whole-study findings and limits: Ankylosing spondylitis blood seemed to carry a telltale TCR beta motif made of about 8 highly homologous variants.

TCRdb fed the 5' RACE reads into MiXCR, producing one record per CDR3 protein. The sample consists of 470,000 or so distinct CDR3 sequences, 25% to 30% of them appearing once. Germline lookup yields CDR1 SGHRS and CDR2 YFSETQ. The CDR3 runs to 16 residues. Trimming took 4 bases from V and 1 from J; bases not matched to a gene: 9. Material: blood, either unsorted or a sorted T cell fraction (not recorded which). The receptor was isolated from a male donor with ankylosing spondylitis. This sequence joins TRBV5-1 and TRBJ2-7; 9 positions agree with TRBD2. This CDR3 is CASSRGPSGNSYEQYF. For the CDR3, the DNA is TGCGCCAGCAGCAGAGGGCCTAGCGGGAATTCCTACGAGCAGTACTTC.